This T cell receptor beta chain was found in a study of siplizumab effects on memory and regulatory T cells. General observations from the study: Suppression by proliferating Tregs derived from siplizumab cultures was not verified. Both greater diversity than memory cells and a major contribution to the alloresponse seemed to characterize naive T cells. About 80-97% of proliferating CD4+ or CD8+ clones had no assignable naive or memory phenotype.

In regard to this clone: The antigen remains unidentified.

V was trimmed by 1 base and J by 0 bases, leaving 9 bases between them. This CDR3 has 15 residues. Germline CDR1 and CDR2: KGHSH and LQKENI. Profiled with immunoSEQ multiplex PCR; TCRdb holds only in-frame clones, not every one. There are 80,000 to 130,000 clones in the sample; approximately 92% occur only once, and roughly 2.7% lies in the top ten. The source of this sequence is a human donor in good health. Some clones in this sample may be carry-over from other donors' samples. Sequences were obtained from CD4+ T cells sorted from blood. This chain joins TRBV18 and TRBJ1-2, with D perhaps TRBD1 (5 bases). The CDR3 DNA sequence: TGTGCCAGCTCACCACGACAGAGAGCTAACTATGGCTACACCTTC. The encoded protein is CASSPRQRANYGYTF. Looking up the rest from reference TRBV18 and TRBJ1-2 gives the full variable domain: NAGVMQNPRHLVRRRGQEARLRCSPMKGHSHVYWYRQLPEEGLKFMVYLQKENIIDESGMPKERFSAEFPKEGPSILRIQQVVRGDSAAYFCASSPRQRANYGYTFGSGTRLTVV.